These 32 T cell receptor beta chains were all obtained from the same sample, sequenced in a study of blood T cell repertoires in COVID-19 (dated by TCRdb to 2018 to 2021). The library was obtained by the immunoSEQ multiplex PCR assay. TCRdb retrieved this table from immuneACCESS and kept in-frame rearrangements only. Not all clones are present; in checked studies, unresolved V genes account for under half, and no reason is known for the remainder. Here the sample has 200,000 to 250,000 clones; roughly 88% occur a single time. 9.7% of the sample belongs to the ten largest clones. Sample: peripheral blood. The receptors were gathered from a man in his forties or fifties with active or convalescent COVID-19.

The V and J genes are TRBV7-9 and TRBJ1-1, with 11 bases fitting TRBD1. This CDR3 is 19 amino acids long. CDR1 is SEHNR and CDR2 is FQNEAQ in the germline V gene (reference sequence). V lost 1 base to trimming and J lost 1 base; unmatched junction nucleotides: 11. The CDR3 spells CASSLGWSRDRGSNTEAFF. CDR3 nucleotides: TGTGCCAGCAGCTTAGGGTGGTCCAGGGACAGGGGGTCGAACACTGAAGCTTTCTTT.

This chain connects TRBV19 to TRBJ1-5, with 8 bases matching TRBD1. The CDR3 length is 15 residues. V trimming: 5 bases; J trimming: 6 bases; junction bases outside the gene matches: 9. Germline values: CDR1 LNHDA, CDR2 SQIVND (reference sequence). CDR3 sequence (DNA): TGTGCCAGTAGTCCCGACAGGGGCCGGGGTCAGCCCCAGCATTTT. Translation: CASSPDRGRGQPQHF.

The V gene is TRBV27, the J gene TRBJ1-6; 8 bases fit TRBD1. The trim removed 2 bases at V and 10 bases at J, leaving 13 bases unmatched. CDR1 and CDR2 (germline): MNHEY, SMNVEV (reference sequence). The length of the CDR3 is 17 residues. The CDR3 protein is CASSLTFLPDRVSPLHF. The DNA for the CDR3 is TGTGCCAGCAGTTTAACCTTCCTACCGGACAGGGTATCACCCCTCCACTTT.

The chain uses TRBV7-2 and TRBJ2-5, with D maybe TRBD2 (7 bases). From germline, CDR1 is SGHTA and CDR2 FQGNSA. This CDR3 region has 16 residues. Trimming stripped 1 base from V and 5 bases from J, with 17 bases between. The CDR3 nucleotides read TGTGCCAGCAGCTTAGATCGGGGGGTAAGGGGGGAGACCCAGTACTTC. Residues: CASSLDRGVRGETQYF.

As DNA, the CDR3 is TGCGCCAGCAGCCAAGGTCTAGCGGATGGGTTCTACGAGCAGTACTTC. As protein: CASSQGLADGFYEQYF. This sequence joins TRBV4-3 and TRBJ2-7; 7 positions agree with TRBD2. The CDR3 runs to 16 residues. From germline, CDR1 is LGHNA and CDR2 YSLEER. Unmatched junction bases numbered 9, after V lost 1 base and J lost 3 bases.

The V gene is TRBV28, the J gene TRBJ1-2; a possible D gene is TRBD1 (6 bases). This CDR3 contains 13 residues. Germline CDR1 MDHEN, CDR2 SYDVKM. V was clipped by 6 bases and J by 8 bases, with 16 bases between them. The CDR3 protein is CASSKGGAQGYTF. CDR3 bases: TGTGCCAGCAGCAAAGGGGGGGCGCAAGGCTACACCTTC.

The J gene is TRBJ2-3, the V gene TRBV5-1; 11 positions agree with TRBD1. After removal of 4 bases from V and 3 bases from J, the junction contained 4 bases not matched to a gene. Per germline, CDR1 SGHRS and CDR2 YFSETQ. The CDR3 length is 15 residues. CDR3 region: CASSRGTGGTDTQYF. Written as DNA, the CDR3 is TGCGCCAGCAGCAGAGGGACAGGGGGGACAGATACGCAGTATTTT.

The gene calls are TRBV7-9 and TRBJ2-3; TRBD2 matches 7 bases. The germline V gene encodes CDR1 SEHNR and CDR2 FQNEAQ (reference sequence). The CDR3 consists of 16 residues. The ends lost 0 bases at V and 11 bases at J; junction bases unmatched: 14. This CDR3 is CASSLALGGEGPLQYF. The CDR3 nucleotides are TGTGCCAGCAGCTTAGCGCTAGGCGGGGAGGGGCCACTGCAGTATTTT.

The CDR3 sequence: CASSELAGGETQYF. CDR3 bases: TGTGCCAGTAGCGAACTAGCGGGAGGAGAGACCCAGTACTTC. V usage is TRBV19 and J usage is TRBJ2-5, with TRBD2 identical over 12 bases. The CDR3 is 14 residues long. The V gene end was trimmed by 6 bases and the J gene end by 4 bases; junction bases not matched to a gene: 3. Germline values: CDR1 LNHDA, CDR2 SQIVND (reference sequence).

V is TRBV5-8 and J is TRBJ2-5, with D unresolved. CDR1 is SGHTS, CDR2 YDEGEE, per germline. The CDR3 has 13 amino acids. The V and J ends lost 1 base and 2 bases respectively, with 6 bases between them. The CDR3 protein is CASSLSLQETQYF. The CDR3 nucleotides read TGTGCCAGCAGCTTGTCACTACAAGAGACCCAGTACTTC.

This chain connects TRBV29-1 to TRBJ1-1, with 10 nucleotides matching TRBD1. This CDR3 region has 13 residues. From germline, CDR1 is SQVTM and CDR2 ANQGSEA. V gave up 7 bases and J gave up 4 bases; unmatched junction bases: 6. Here the CDR3 reads CSADRGLGTEAFF. In DNA, the CDR3 is TGCAGCGCCGACAGGGGGCTAGGCACTGAAGCTTTCTTT. Together with reference TRBV29-1 and TRBJ1-1, the CDR3 gives the full variable domain: SAVISQKPSRDICQRGTSLTIQCQVDSQVTMMFWYRQQPGQSLTLIATANQGSEATYESGFVIDKFPISRPNLTFSTLTVSNMSPEDSSIYLCSADRGLGTEAFFGQGTRLTVV.

CDR3 sequence: CASSLSRGTEAFF. The CDR3 nucleotides are TGTGCCAGCAGCTTGAGTCGAGGGACTGAAGCTTTCTTT. The V and J genes are TRBV7-7 and TRBJ1-1; D is undetermined. The CDR3 sequence is 13 residues long. CDR1 is SSHAT, CDR2 FNYEAQ, per germline (reference sequence). Trimming took off 3 bases at V and 5 bases at J, with 10 bases between the two ends.

The rearrangement links TRBV7-3 to TRBJ1-2, with D possibly TRBD1 on 6 matching bases. V was shortened by 4 bases and J by 4 bases, with 22 bases between the two germline ends. The V gene's germline CDR1 is SGHTA and CDR2 FQGTGA. This CDR3 comprises 17 residues. This chain's CDR3 is CASSSTTTGPGVYGYTF. DNA of the CDR3: TGTGCCAGCAGCTCTACTACAACAGGGCCCGGCGTCTATGGCTACACCTTC.

The chain couples TRBV6-6 to TRBJ2-3; 8 nucleotides align to TRBD2. J gave up 2 bases and V 4 bases, and 2 bases lay outside the gene matches. CDR1 and CDR2 from the germline V gene are MNHNY and SVGAGI (reference sequence). CDR3 length equals 14 residues. The CDR3 protein is CASSLAGNTDTQYF. The CDR3 DNA sequence: TGTGCCAGCAGTTTAGCGGGGAACACAGATACGCAGTATTTT.

This chain uses TRBV29-1 with TRBJ2-3, with TRBD1 matching 8 bases. CDR1 is SQVTM and CDR2 is ANQGSEA in the germline V gene. This CDR3 is 14 amino acids long. After removal of 4 bases from V and 3 bases from J, the junction contained 6 bases not matched to a gene. DNA for the CDR3: TGCAGCGTTGTCAGGGGGCTAGTGACAGATACGCAGTATTTT. This sequence encodes CSVVRGLVTDTQYF.

The rearrangement joins TRBV12-5 to TRBJ2-5; maybe TRBD2 (5 bases). The CDR3 has 17 amino acids. Germline loops: CDR1 LGHNT, CDR2 FRNRAP. V was pared by 6 bases and J by 4 bases, with 24 bases between. Here the CDR3 reads CASGLGRGMGSGETQYF. The CDR3, as DNA: TGTGCTAGTGGCCTAGGCCGGGGTATGGGGTCCGGAGAGACCCAGTACTTC.

This clone was seen a single time. The V and J genes are TRBV5-1 and TRBJ1-1; tentative D call: TRBD1 (6 bases). CDR3 length equals 14 residues. V gave up 2 bases and J gave up 4 bases, with 12 bases separating them. From germline, CDR1 is SGHRS and CDR2 YFSETQ. CDR3 loop: CASSLQGGLTEAFF. The CDR3 DNA reads as TGCGCCAGCAGCTTACAGGGCGGGCTCACTGAAGCTTTCTTT.

The sample holds a few counts of this clone. The rearrangement joins TRBV4-1 to TRBJ2-1; a weak D match, TRBD2 (5 bases). Trimming stripped 4 bases from V and 6 bases from J, with 16 bases between. The germline V gene encodes CDR1 MGHRA and CDR2 YSYEKL. The CDR3 totals 15 residues. CDR3 bases: TGCGCCAGCAGCCTAGCGTGGGATTTGGGCAATGAGCAGTTCTTC. This translates into CASSLAWDLGNEQFF.

The chain links TRBV9 to TRBJ2-7; 7 bases line up with TRBD1. Germline V gives CDR1 SGDLS, CDR2 YYNGEE. This CDR3 has 14 amino acids. After removal of 3 bases from V and 3 bases from J, the junction contained 6 bases not matched to a gene. The CDR3 nucleotides read TGTGCCAGCAGCGCCACCTGGGACAGCTACGAGCAGTACTTC. This gives the protein CASSATWDSYEQYF.

This rearrangement joins TRBV28 to TRBJ2-3; TRBD2 matches 11 bases. This CDR3 has 17 residues. CDR1 MDHEN and CDR2 SYDVKM come from the germline V gene. J gave up 2 bases and V 5 bases, and 9 bases lay outside the gene matches. This CDR3 reads CASSTSGTSGVTDTQYF. The CDR3 DNA reads TGTGCCAGCAGTACATCCGGGACTAGCGGAGTCACAGATACGCAGTATTTT.

The chain has TRBV7-9 and TRBJ2-2, with D perhaps TRBD1 (6 bases). The V and J ends lost 5 bases and 7 bases respectively, with 14 bases between them. Germline assignment: CDR1 SEHNR and CDR2 FQNEAQ (reference sequence). This CDR3 has 14 residues. The CDR3 reads CASSLKAGVGELFF. CDR3 in DNA: TGTGCCAGCAGCCTCAAAGCAGGGGTCGGGGAGCTGTTTTTT.

The chain is built from TRBV4-1 and TRBJ2-7, with D perhaps TRBD2 (6 bases). In germline, CDR1 is MGHRA, CDR2 YSYEKL. The CDR3 has 16 residues. Trimming stripped 1 base from V and 3 bases from J, with 16 bases between. The CDR3 DNA follows: TGCGCCAGCAGCCAAGGGAGCGGGTATTTGCTCTACGAGCAGTACTTC. Protein: CASSQGSGYLLYEQYF.

This clone has a single count. The chain links TRBV21-1 to TRBJ2-1; TRBD1, the table's D call, lacks a check against the DNA. TRBV21-1 is annotated as a pseudogene. The CDR3 loop spans 13 amino acids. CDR3 nucleotide sequence: TGTGCCAGCAGCAAAGCAAACACACCGGAGCAGTTCTTC. Translation gives CASSKANTPEQFF.

The chain recombines TRBV11-3 with TRBJ2-1; TRBD2 matches 12 bases. The CDR3 runs to 16 residues. The V gene end was trimmed by 3 bases and the J gene end by 7 bases; junction bases not matched to a gene: 7. Germline loops: CDR1 SGHNT, CDR2 YENEEA. The CDR3: CASSFIGTSGLNEQFF. As DNA, the CDR3 is TGTGCCAGCAGCTTTATTGGGACTAGCGGGCTAAATGAGCAGTTCTTC.

This clone showed up just once. This chain connects TRBV7-9 to TRBJ2-5; possible D gene TRBD2, 6 bases. Germline CDR1 reads SEHNR; CDR2 reads FQNEAQ (reference sequence). There are 15 residues in the CDR3. Trimming stripped 3 bases from V and 4 bases from J, with 15 bases between. The CDR3 sequence: CASSFEGRRGETQYF. CDR3 DNA: TGTGCCAGCAGCTTCGAAGGCAGGAGGGGAGAGACCCAGTACTTC.

This clone is a singleton in its sample. The V and J genes are TRBV27 and TRBJ2-3, with 11 positions matching TRBD2. The germline V gene has CDR1 MNHEY and CDR2 SMNVEV (reference sequence). This CDR3 spans 15 amino acids. The V segment lost 3 bases and the J segment 4 bases; nucleotides outside the gene matches: 3. The CDR3 nucleotides are TGTGCCAGCAGTTTTAGCGGGAGGGCCTCAGATACGCAGTATTTT. Amino acids: CASSFSGRASDTQYF.

J is TRBJ1-1 and V is TRBV19; the D is unclear. Per germline, CDR1 LNHDA and CDR2 SQIVND (reference sequence). CDR3 size: 14 residues. Deletions cut 9 bases from V and 4 bases from J, with 18 bases between. The CDR3 region is CASREEFWSTEAFF. CDR3 sequence (DNA): TGTGCCAGCAGAGAGGAGTTTTGGAGCACTGAAGCTTTCTTT.

The table lists this clone with a few counts. V is TRBV9 and J is TRBJ1-1, with TRBD1 identical over 7 bases. CDR3 length equals 14 residues. Germline V CDR1 and CDR2: SGDLS, YYNGEE. With V trimmed by 3 bases and J by 4 bases, 6 bases remained unmatched. The CDR3 DNA follows: TGTGCCAGCAGCGGTAACAGGGGAGGCACTGAAGCTTTCTTT. It codes for CASSGNRGGTEAFF.

J is TRBJ1-6 and V is TRBV3-1 (or the pseudogene TRBV3-2); TRBD1 might be the D (6 bases). V was trimmed by 4 bases and J by 10 bases, leaving 20 bases between them. Germline assignment: CDR1 LGHDT and CDR2 YNNKEL (reference sequence). The CDR3 covers 16 residues. CDR3 sequence reads: CASSPTGFANQSPLHF. For the CDR3, the DNA is TGTGCCAGCAGCCCGACAGGTTTCGCCAATCAATCACCCCTCCACTTT.

The rearrangement uses TRBV29-1 and TRBJ2-3; the D is unclear. The CDR3 is 13 amino acids. CDR1 SQVTM and CDR2 ANQGSEA come from the germline V gene. V was pared by 1 base and J by 1 base, with 6 bases between. This CDR3 reads CSVEVDGTDTQYF. For the CDR3, the DNA is TGCAGCGTTGAAGTAGATGGCACAGATACGCAGTATTTT.

The rearrangement links TRBV2 to TRBJ1-2, with unresolved D. V was pared by 7 bases and J by 0 bases, with 12 bases between. The CDR3 loop spans 14 amino acids. CDR1 is SNHLY and CDR2 is FYNNEI in the germline V gene. The CDR3 loop reads CASKSQAPNYGYTF. For the CDR3, the DNA is TGTGCCAGCAAATCCCAGGCCCCTAACTATGGCTACACCTTC.

This clone is a singleton in its sample. This chain uses TRBV7-8 with TRBJ1-1; TRBD1 might be the D (6 bases). The V end lost 5 bases, the J end lost 9 bases, and 16 bases lay between the germline ends. The CDR3 loop spans 13 amino acids. The V gene's germline CDR1 is SGHVS and CDR2 FQNEAQ. The CDR3 DNA follows: TGTGCCAGCAGCCCAGGGACATTCCTGAAAGCTTTCTTT. Amino acids: CASSPGTFLKAFF.